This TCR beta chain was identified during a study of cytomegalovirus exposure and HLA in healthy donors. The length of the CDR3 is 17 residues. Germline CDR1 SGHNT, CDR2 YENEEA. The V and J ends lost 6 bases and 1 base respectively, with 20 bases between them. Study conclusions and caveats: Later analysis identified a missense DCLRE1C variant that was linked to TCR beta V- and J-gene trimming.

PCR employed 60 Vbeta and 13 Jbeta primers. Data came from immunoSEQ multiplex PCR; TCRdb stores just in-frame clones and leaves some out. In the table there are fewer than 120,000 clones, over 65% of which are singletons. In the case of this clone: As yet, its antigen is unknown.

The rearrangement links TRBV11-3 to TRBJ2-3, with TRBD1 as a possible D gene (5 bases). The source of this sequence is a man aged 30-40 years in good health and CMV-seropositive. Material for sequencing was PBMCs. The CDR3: CASSLQTGDSRTDTQYF. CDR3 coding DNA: TGTGCCAGCAGTCTTCAGACTGGTGACAGTCGCACAGATACGCAGTATTTT.